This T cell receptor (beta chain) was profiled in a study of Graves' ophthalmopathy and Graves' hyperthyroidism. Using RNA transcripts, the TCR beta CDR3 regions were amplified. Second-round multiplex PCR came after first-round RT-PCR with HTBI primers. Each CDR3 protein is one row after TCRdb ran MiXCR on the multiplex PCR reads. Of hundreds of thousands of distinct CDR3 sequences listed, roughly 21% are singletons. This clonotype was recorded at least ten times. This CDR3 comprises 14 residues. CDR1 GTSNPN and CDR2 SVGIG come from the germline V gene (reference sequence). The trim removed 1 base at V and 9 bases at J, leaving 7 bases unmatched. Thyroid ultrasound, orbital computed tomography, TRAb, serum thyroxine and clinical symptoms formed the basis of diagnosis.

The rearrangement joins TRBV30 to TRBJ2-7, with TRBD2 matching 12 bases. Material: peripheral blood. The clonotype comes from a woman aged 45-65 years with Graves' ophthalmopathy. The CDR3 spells CAWSAGTSGLGQYF. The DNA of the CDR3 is TGTGCCTGGAGTGCCGGGACTAGCGGGTTGGGGCAGTACTTC.